Listed here are 3 T cell receptor beta chains from one sample, sequenced in a study of a mutant IDH1 vaccine in newly diagnosed glioma. Method: immunoSEQ multiplex PCR; TCRdb's copy keeps in-frame clones and lacks some. The table includes about 88,000 clones, roughly four fifths detected once. Described time point: baseline, week 1 (first vaccination visit). The treatment was: pre-vaccination baseline after standard-of-care therapy. The sample in question was PBMCs, obtained from a glioma patient treated with radiotherapy, temozolomide or both. Receptors originate from a man between 40 and 49 years old with glioma. Some clones in this sample may be carry-over from other donors' samples.

The CDR3 loop is CASTPLYSDPGYGYTF. The CDR3 bases are TGTGCCAGCACCCCCTTGTATAGCGATCCTGGCTATGGCTACACCTTC. The V gene is TRBV5-4, the J gene TRBJ1-2; D gene unclear. CDR3 length: 16 amino acids. Looked up from germline, CDR1 is SGHNT and CDR2 is YYREEE (reference sequence). V shed 6 bases and J shed 4 bases, with 22 bases lying between them.

The chain links TRBV7-9 to TRBJ2-7; tentative D call: TRBD2 (5 bases). V lost 4 bases, J lost 5 bases, and 15 bases lay in between. The CDR3 spans 14 residues. Germline lookup yields CDR1 SEHNR and CDR2 FQNEAQ (reference sequence). The CDR3 DNA sequence: TGTGCCAGCAGCTCCCACTTACGGGGTAACGAGCAGTACTTC. Translated, it gives CASSSHLRGNEQYF.

The chain has TRBV5-1 and TRBJ1-2, with 9 positions matching TRBD1. Germline V lookup: CDR1 SGHRS, CDR2 YFSETQ. This CDR3 region has 16 residues. Trimming cost V 4 bases and J 8 bases; bases outside gene matches: 15. CDR3: CASSPDRGNGYMGYTF. The CDR3 DNA reads TGCGCCAGCAGCCCGGACAGGGGAAATGGGTATATGGGCTACACCTTC.